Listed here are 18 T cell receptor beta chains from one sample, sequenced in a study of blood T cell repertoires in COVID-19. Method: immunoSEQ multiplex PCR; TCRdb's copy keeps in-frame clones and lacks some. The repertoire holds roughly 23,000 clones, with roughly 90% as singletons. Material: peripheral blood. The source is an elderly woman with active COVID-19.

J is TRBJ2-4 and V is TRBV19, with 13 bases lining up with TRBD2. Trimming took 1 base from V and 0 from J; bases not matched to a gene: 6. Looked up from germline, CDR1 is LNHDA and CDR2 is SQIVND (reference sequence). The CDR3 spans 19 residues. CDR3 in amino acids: CASSIGGLAGVRAKNIQYF. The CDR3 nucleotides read TGTGCCAGTAGTATAGGCGGACTAGCGGGGGTCCGAGCCAAAAACATTCAGTACTTC.

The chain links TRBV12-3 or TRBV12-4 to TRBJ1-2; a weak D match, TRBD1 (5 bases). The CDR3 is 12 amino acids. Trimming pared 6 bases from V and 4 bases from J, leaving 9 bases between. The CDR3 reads CASSQGIYGYTF. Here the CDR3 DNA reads TGTGCCAGCAGCCAGGGCATCTATGGCTACACCTTC.

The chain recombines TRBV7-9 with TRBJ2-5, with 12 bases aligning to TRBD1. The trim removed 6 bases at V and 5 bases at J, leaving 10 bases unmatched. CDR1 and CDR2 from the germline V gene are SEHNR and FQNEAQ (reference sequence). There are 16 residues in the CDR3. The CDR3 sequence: CASRPSGTGGTETQYF. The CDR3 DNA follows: TGTGCCAGCAGACCCTCCGGGACAGGGGGCACGGAGACCCAGTACTTC.

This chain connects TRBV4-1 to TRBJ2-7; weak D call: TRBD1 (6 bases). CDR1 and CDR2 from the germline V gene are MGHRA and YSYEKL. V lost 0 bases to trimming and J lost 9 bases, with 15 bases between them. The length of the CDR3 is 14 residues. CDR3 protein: CASSQDDRSGSQYF. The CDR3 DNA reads TGCGCCAGCAGCCAAGACGACAGGTCTGGGTCGCAGTACTTC.

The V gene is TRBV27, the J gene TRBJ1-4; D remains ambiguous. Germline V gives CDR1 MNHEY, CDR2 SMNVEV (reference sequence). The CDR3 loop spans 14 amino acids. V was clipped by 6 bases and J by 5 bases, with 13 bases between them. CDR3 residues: CASSLLAGNEKLFF. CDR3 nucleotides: TGTGCCAGCAGCCTACTGGCGGGAAATGAAAAACTGTTTTTT.

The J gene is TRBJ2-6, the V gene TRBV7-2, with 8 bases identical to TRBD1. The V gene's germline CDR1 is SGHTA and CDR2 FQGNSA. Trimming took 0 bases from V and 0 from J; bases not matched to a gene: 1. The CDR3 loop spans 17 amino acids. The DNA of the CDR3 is TGTGCCAGCAGCTTAGCGGGACAGGTCTCTGGGGCCAACGTCCTGACTTTC. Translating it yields CASSLAGQVSGANVLTF.

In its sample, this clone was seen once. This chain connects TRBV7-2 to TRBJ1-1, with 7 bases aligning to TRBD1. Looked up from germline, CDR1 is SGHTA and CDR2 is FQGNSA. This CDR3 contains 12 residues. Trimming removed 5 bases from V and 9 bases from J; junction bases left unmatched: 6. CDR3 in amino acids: CASSVRRGQAFF. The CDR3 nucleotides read TGTGCCAGCAGCGTCAGAAGGGGGCAAGCTTTCTTT.

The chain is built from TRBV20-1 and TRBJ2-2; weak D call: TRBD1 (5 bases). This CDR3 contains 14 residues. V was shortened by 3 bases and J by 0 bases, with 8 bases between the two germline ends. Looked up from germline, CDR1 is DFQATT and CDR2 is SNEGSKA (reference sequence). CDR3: CSASGAPNTGELFF. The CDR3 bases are TGCAGTGCTAGTGGGGCCCCGAACACCGGGGAGCTGTTTTTT.

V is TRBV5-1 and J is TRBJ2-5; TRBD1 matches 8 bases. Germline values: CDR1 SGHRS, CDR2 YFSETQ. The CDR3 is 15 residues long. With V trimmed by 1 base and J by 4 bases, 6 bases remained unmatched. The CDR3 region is CASSLPGQGRETQYF. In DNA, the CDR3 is TGCGCCAGCAGCTTGCCCGGACAGGGTAGAGAGACCCAGTACTTC.

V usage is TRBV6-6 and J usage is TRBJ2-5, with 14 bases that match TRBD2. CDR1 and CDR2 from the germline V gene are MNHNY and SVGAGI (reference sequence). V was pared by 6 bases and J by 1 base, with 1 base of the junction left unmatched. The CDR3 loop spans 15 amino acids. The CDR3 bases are TGTGCCAGCAGGACTAGCGGGGGGGCCCAAGAGACCCAGTACTTC. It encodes CASRTSGGAQETQYF.

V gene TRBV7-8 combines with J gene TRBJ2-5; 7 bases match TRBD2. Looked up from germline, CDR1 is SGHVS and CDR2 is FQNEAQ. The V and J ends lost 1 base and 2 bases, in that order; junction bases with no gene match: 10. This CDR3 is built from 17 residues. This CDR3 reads CASSLVPGTNWQETQYF. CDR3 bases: TGTGCCAGCAGCTTAGTTCCCGGGACTAACTGGCAAGAGACCCAGTACTTC.

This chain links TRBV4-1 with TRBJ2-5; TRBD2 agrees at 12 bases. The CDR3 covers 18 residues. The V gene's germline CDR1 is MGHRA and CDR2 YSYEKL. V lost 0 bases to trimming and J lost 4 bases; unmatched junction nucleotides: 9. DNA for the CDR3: TGCGCCAGCAGCCAAGAGGCAACTAGCGGGGGGAGGGGAGAGACCCAGTACTTC. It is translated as CASSQEATSGGRGETQYF.

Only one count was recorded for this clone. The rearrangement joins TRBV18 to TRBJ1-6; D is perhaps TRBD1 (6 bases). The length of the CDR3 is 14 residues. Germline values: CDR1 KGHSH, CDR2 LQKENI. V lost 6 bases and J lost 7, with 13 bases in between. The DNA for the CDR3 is TGTGCCAGCTCCCTCGGGACACCGAATTCACCCCTCCACTTT. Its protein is CASSLGTPNSPLHF.

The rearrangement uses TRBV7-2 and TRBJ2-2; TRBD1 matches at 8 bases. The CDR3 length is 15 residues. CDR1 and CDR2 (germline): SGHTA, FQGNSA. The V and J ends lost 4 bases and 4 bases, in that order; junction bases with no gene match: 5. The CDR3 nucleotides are TGTGCCAGCAGCTGGGGACAGGCCCTCACCGGGGAGCTGTTTTTT. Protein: CASSWGQALTGELFF.

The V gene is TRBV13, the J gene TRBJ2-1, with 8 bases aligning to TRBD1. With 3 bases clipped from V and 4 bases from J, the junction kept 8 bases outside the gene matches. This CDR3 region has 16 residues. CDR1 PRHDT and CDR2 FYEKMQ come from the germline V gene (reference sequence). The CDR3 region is CASSLTGQDPYNEQFF. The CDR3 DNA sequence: TGTGCCAGCAGCTTGACGGGACAGGACCCTTACAATGAGCAGTTCTTC.

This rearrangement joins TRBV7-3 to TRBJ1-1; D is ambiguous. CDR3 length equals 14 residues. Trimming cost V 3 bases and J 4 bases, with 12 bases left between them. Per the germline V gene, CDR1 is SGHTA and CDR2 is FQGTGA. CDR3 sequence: CASSLGDGVTEAFF. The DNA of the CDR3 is TGTGCCAGCAGCTTGGGTGACGGGGTCACTGAAGCTTTCTTT.

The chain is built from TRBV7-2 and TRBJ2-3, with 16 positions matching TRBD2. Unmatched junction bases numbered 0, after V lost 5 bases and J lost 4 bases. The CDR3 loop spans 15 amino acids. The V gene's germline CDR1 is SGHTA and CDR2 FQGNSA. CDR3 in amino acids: CASSGTSGGADTQYF. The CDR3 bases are TGTGCCAGCAGCGGGACTAGCGGGGGGGCAGATACGCAGTATTTT.

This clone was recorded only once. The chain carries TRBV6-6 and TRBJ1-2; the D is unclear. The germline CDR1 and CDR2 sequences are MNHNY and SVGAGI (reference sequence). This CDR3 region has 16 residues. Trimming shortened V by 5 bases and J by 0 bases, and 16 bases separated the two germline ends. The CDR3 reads CASSPYGVSTNYGYTF. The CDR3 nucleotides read TGTGCCAGCAGTCCCTATGGAGTCTCTACTAACTATGGCTACACCTTC.